This T cell receptor (beta chain) originates from a study of blood T cell repertoires in COVID-19. The wider study: From T cells, B-cell-depleted T cells, or PBMCs came the material, which was cDNA or gDNA.

CDR1 is SGHRS and CDR2 is YFSETQ in the germline V gene. The CDR3 spans 16 residues. Unmatched junction bases numbered 11, after V lost 4 bases and J lost 9 bases. Data came from immunoSEQ multiplex PCR; TCRdb stores just in-frame clones and leaves some out. Among roughly 150,000 clones listed, roughly 86% were seen once. The sequencing input was peripheral blood. The chain employs TRBV5-1 and TRBJ1-6; 9 bases map to TRBD1. The sequence was collected from a woman older than 75 with COVID-19, enrolled during active disease. The DNA for the CDR3 is TGCGCCAGCAGCGGACGGAAGGGACAGGGCGGTTCACCCCTCCACTTT. It encodes CASSGRKGQGGSPLHF.